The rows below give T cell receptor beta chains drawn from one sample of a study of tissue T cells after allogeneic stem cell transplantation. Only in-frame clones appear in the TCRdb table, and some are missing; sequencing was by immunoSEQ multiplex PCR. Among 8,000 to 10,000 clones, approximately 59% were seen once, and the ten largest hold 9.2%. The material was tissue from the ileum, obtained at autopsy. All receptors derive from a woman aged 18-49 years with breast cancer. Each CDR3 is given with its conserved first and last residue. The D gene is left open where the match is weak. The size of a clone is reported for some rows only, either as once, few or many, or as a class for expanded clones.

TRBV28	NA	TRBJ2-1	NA	CASSLLDHNEQFF	TGTGCCAGCAGTTTACTCGACCACAATGAGCAGTTCTTC
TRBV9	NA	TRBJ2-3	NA	CASSVVSSSDTQYF	TGTGCCAGCAGCGTAGTCAGTTCGTCAGATACGCAGTATTTT
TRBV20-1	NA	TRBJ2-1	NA	CSASGRYYNEQFF	TGCAGTGCTAGTGGACGGTACTACAATGAGCAGTTCTTC
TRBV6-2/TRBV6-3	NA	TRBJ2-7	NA	CASSYLGTSTYEQYF	TGTGCCAGCAGTTACCTGGGGACATCTACCTACGAGCAGTACTTC
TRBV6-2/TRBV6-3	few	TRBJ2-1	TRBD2	CASSYSPSGGYSSYNEQFF	TGTGCCAGCAGTTATTCCCCTAGCGGGGGTTACAGCTCCTACAATGAGCAGTTCTTC
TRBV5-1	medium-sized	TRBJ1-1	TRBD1	CASSPLGDRGVNTEAFF	TGCGCCAGCAGCCCCCTCGGGGACAGGGGAGTGAACACTGAAGCTTTCTTT
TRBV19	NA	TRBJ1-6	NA	CASRRDAERSYNSPLHF	TGTGCCAGTAGGCGGGACGCTGAGCGCTCCTATAATTCACCCCTCCACTTT
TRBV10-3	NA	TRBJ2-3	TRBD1	CAIRRQGITDTQYF	TGTGCCATCAGACGACAGGGGATCACAGATACGCAGTATTTT
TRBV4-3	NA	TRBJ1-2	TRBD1	CASSREGTGGIGYGYTF	TGCGCCAGCAGCCGAGAAGGGACAGGGGGTATCGGCTATGGCTACACCTTC
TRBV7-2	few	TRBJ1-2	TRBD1	CASSPGTDNYGYTF	TGTGCCAGCAGCCCAGGGACAGACAACTATGGCTACACCTTC
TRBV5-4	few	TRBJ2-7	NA	CASSFTRNSYEQYF	TGTGCCAGCAGCTTCACTAGGAACTCCTACGAGCAGTACTTC
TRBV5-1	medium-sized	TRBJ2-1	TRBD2	CASSPDLAGGYEQFF	TGCGCCAGCAGCCCCGATTTAGCGGGGGGCTATGAGCAGTTCTTC
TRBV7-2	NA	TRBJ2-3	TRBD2	CASSSGLAGGTDTQYF	TGTGCCAGCAGCTCGGGACTAGCGGGGGGCACAGATACGCAGTATTTT
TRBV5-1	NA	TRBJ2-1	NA	CASSWGSSSYNEQFF	TGCGCCAGCAGCTGGGGGAGCAGCTCCTACAATGAGCAGTTCTTC
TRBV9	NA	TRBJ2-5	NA	CASRLETQYF	TGTGCCAGCAGGTTAGAGACCCAGTACTTC
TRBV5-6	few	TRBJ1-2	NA	CASSPAGAGVYGYTF	TGTGCCAGCAGCCCCGCCGGGGCGGGGGTCTATGGCTACACCTTC
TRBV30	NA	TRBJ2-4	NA	CAWSLGNIQYF	TGTGCCTGGAGTTTGGGAAACATTCAGTACTTC
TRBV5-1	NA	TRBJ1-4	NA	CASSTGSGGEKLFF	TGCGCCAGCAGCACCGGGTCTGGCGGTGAAAAACTGTTTTTT
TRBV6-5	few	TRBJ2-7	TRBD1	CASSFDRGYEQYF	TGTGCCAGCAGCTTCGACAGGGGATACGAGCAGTACTTC
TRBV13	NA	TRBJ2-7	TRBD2	CASVRGASYEQYF	TGTGCCAGCGTGCGGGGGGCCTCCTACGAGCAGTACTTC
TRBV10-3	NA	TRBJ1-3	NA	CAISESWSAPGPGNTIYF	TGTGCCATCAGTGAGTCGTGGTCGGCACCCGGCCCTGGAAACACCATATATTTT
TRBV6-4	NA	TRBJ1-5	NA	CASSVADSNQPQHF	TGTGCCAGCAGTGTCGCGGATAGCAATCAGCCCCAGCATTTT
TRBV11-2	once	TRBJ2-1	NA	CASSLLSGSVGEQFF	TGTGCCAGCAGCTTATTGTCAGGGTCTGTGGGTGAGCAGTTCTTC
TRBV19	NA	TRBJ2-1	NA	CASSIRQGGGEQFF	TGTGCCAGTAGTATTCGGCAGGGGGGAGGTGAGCAGTTCTTC
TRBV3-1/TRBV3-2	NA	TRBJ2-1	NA	CASSQDRRQDNEQFF	TGTGCCAGCAGCCAAGATCGGCGACAGGACAATGAGCAGTTCTTC
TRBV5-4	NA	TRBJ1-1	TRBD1	CASSLAGYRDSGAFF	TGTGCCAGCAGCTTGGCGGGCTACCGGGACAGTGGAGCTTTCTTT
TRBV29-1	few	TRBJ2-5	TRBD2	CSVGTSGQETQYF	TGCAGCGTTGGGACTAGCGGGCAAGAGACCCAGTACTTC
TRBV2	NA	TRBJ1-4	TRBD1	CASSEFGGQADEKLFF	TGTGCCAGCAGTGAATTCGGAGGACAGGCGGATGAAAAACTGTTTTTT
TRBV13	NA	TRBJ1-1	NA	CASSSGTTLNTEAFF	TGTGCCAGCAGTTCCGGGACAACTTTGAACACTGAAGCTTTCTTT
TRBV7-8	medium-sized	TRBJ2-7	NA	CASSLSSYEQYF	TGTGCCAGCAGCTTGAGCTCCTACGAGCAGTACTTC
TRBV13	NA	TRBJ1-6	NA	CASSPRSVRPSSYNSPLHF	TGTGCCAGCAGCCCTAGGTCCGTTAGGCCTAGCTCCTATAATTCACCCCTCCACTTT
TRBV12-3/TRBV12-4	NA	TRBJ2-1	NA	CASRWDVDNEQFF	TGTGCCAGCAGATGGGACGTGGACAATGAGCAGTTCTTC
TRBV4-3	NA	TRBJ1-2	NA	CASSQERGDSYYGYTF	TGCGCCAGCAGCCAGGAAAGGGGAGATTCCTACTATGGCTACACCTTC
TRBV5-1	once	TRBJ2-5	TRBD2	CASRTAGASLGGETQYF	TGCGCCAGCAGAACAGCGGGGGCCTCCCTAGGAGGAGAGACCCAGTACTTC
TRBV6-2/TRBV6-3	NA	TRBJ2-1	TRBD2	CASSSWLAGTYNEQFF	TGTGCCAGCAGTTCCTGGCTAGCGGGGACCTACAATGAGCAGTTCTTC
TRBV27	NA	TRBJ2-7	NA	CASPFPGEQYF	TGTGCCAGCCCTTTCCCGGGCGAGCAGTACTTC
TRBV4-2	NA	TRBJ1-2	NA	CASSQERGAYGYTF	TGTGCCAGCAGCCAAGAGAGGGGTGCCTATGGCTACACCTTC
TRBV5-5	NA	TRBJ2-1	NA	CASSLAGEISSGSYNEQFF	TGTGCCAGCAGCTTGGCGGGAGAAATATCTTCGGGCTCCTACAATGAGCAGTTCTTC
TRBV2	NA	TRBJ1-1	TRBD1	CASSSGGAQSSTEAFF	TGTGCCAGCAGTTCAGGGGGCGCGCAGAGTAGCACTGAAGCTTTCTTT
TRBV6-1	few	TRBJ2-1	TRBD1	CASSPGTDNEQFF	TGTGCCAGCAGTCCCGGGACAGACAATGAGCAGTTCTTC
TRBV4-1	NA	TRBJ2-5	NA	CASSQDWGRETQYF	TGCGCCAGCAGCCAAGATTGGGGCCGAGAGACCCAGTACTTC
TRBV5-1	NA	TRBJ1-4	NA	CASFAGPGEKLFF	TGCGCCAGCTTCGCGGGGCCGGGGGAAAAACTGTTTTTT
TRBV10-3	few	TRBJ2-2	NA	CAAGRAGLGTGELFF	TGTGCCGCCGGTAGAGCAGGGTTGGGTACCGGGGAGCTGTTTTTT
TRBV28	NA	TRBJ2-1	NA	CASGKGGYEQFF	TGTGCCAGCGGCAAAGGAGGGTACGAGCAGTTCTTC
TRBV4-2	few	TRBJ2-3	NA	CASSQDSPDSTDTQYF	TGTGCCAGCAGCCAAGATAGTCCGGACAGCACAGATACGCAGTATTTT
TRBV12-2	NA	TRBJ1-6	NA	CASRLDRPDSPLHF	TGTGCAAGTCGGCTGGACAGGCCCGATTCACCCCTCCACTTT
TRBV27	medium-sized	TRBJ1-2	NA	CASSFLGVGSYGYTF	TGTGCCAGCAGTTTCTTAGGGGTGGGGAGCTATGGCTACACCTTC
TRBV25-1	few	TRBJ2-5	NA	CASSQKQTQYF	TGTGCCAGCAGCCAAAAACAGACCCAGTACTTC
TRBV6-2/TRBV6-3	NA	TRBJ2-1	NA	CASSYEASVEQFF	TGTGCCAGCAGTTACGAGGCTAGCGTCGAGCAGTTCTTC
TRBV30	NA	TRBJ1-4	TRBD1	CAWSMGGGNEKLFF	TGTGCCTGGAGTATGGGAGGGGGCAATGAAAAACTGTTTTTT
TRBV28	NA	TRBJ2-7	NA	CASSFLTRTWGEQYF	TGTGCCAGCAGTTTTCTTACTAGGACCTGGGGAGAGCAGTACTTC
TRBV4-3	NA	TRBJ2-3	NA	CASSQELARGTDTQYF	TGCGCCAGCAGCCAAGAGCTTGCCCGGGGCACAGATACGCAGTATTTT
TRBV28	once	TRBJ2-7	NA	CASSSDGYEQYF	TGTGCCAGCAGTTCCGACGGCTACGAGCAGTACTTC
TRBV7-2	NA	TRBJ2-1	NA	CASSTPHSSYNEQFF	TGTGCCAGCAGCACCCCACACAGCTCCTACAATGAGCAGTTCTTC
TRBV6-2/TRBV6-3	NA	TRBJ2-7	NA	CASSYVSSYEQYF	TGTGCCAGCAGTTACGTTTCCTCCTACGAGCAGTACTTC
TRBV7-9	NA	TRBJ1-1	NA	CASSLSRDEAFF	TGTGCCAGCAGCTTATCAAGGGATGAAGCTTTCTTT
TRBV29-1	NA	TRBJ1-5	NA	CSANTSPNQPQHF	TGCAGCGCCAATACATCCCCAAATCAGCCCCAGCATTTT
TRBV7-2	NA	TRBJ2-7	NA	CASSPRGGIWPEQYF	TGTGCCAGCAGCCCTAGGGGGGGTATATGGCCCGAGCAGTACTTC
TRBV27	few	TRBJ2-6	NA	CASSYSGANVLTF	TGTGCCAGCAGTTACTCTGGGGCCAACGTCCTGACTTTC